The next 12 T cell receptor beta chains were all read from a single sample in a study of CD8 T cells in Susac syndrome. Random hexamers were used to reverse transcribe an amount of roughly 0.45 to 1 ug RNA. TCRdb used MiXCR to reprocess the immunoSEQ multiplex PCR reads, holding one entry per CDR3 protein. The sample yields 150,000 to 200,000 distinct CDR3 sequences, around 95% seen once. Sample: CD8+ T cells from PBMCs. These receptors all stem from a human donor with Susac syndrome.

The chain employs TRBV29-1 and TRBJ1-5; 7 bases are a match to TRBD1. Germline-derived CDR1 and CDR2 are SQVTM and ANQGSEA. The CDR3 runs to 14 residues. Losses at the gene ends were 7 bases for V and 2 bases for J; bases not matched to a gene: 8. In DNA form, the CDR3 reads TGCAGCGCCTTGACAGGGTCGGGCAATCAGCCCCAGCATTTT. It translates to CSALTGSGNQPQHF. Together with reference TRBV29-1 and TRBJ1-5, the CDR3 gives the full variable domain: SAVISQKPSRDICQRGTSLTIQCQVDSQVTMMFWYRQQPGQSLTLIATANQGSEATYESGFVIDKFPISRPNLTFSTLTVSNMSPEDSSIYLCSALTGSGNQPQHFGDGTRLSIL.

The chain couples TRBV2 to TRBJ2-1; tentative D call: TRBD1 (5 bases). V was pared by 10 bases and J by 5 bases, with 9 bases between. This CDR3 has 11 amino acids. Per the germline V gene, CDR1 is SNHLY and CDR2 is FYNNEI. The CDR3 loop reads CAMGPHNEQFF. In DNA form, the CDR3 reads TGTGCCATGGGGCCCCACAATGAGCAGTTCTTC.

The rearrangement joins TRBV30 to TRBJ1-6, with D possibly being TRBD1 (6 bases). Germline V gene lookup returns CDR1 GTSNPN and CDR2 SVGIG (reference sequence). With 4 bases removed from V and 12 bases from J, the gap between germline ends came to 16 bases. The CDR3 loop spans 13 amino acids. The CDR3 spells CAWTDSGRQPLHF. In nucleotides, the CDR3 is TGTGCCTGGACGGACAGTGGTCGACAACCCCTCCACTTT.

The genes are TRBV15 and TRBJ2-1; perhaps TRBD2 as D (6 bases). Trimming took 5 bases from V and 6 from J, leaving 17 bases between them. The CDR3 loop spans 15 amino acids. Germline values: CDR1 LNHNV, CDR2 YYDKDF (reference sequence). The CDR3 spells CATSPNGGIGNEQFF. The CDR3 region has the DNA TGTGCCACCAGCCCTAATGGCGGGATTGGCAATGAGCAGTTCTTC.

V and J are TRBV9 and TRBJ2-3; D may be TRBD2 (5 bases). The CDR3 has 19 residues. The V end was cut by 0 bases, the J end by 0 bases, with 20 bases between. Looked up from germline, CDR1 is SGDLS and CDR2 is YYNGEE. CDR3 region: CASSVAGGRSRSSTDTQYF. In DNA form, the CDR3 reads TGTGCCAGCAGCGTAGCTGGAGGTCGGTCAAGGTCTAGCACAGATACGCAGTATTTT.

The chain couples TRBV9 to TRBJ2-6, with D hard to call. This CDR3 has 13 amino acids. V was shortened by 8 bases and J by 4 bases, with 10 bases between the two germline ends. The germline gives CDR1 SGDLS, CDR2 YYNGEE. The CDR3 DNA follows: TGTGCCAGTCAAACGGCGGGGGCCAACGTCCTGACTTTC. It is translated as CASQTAGANVLTF.

This chain links TRBV27 with TRBJ1-5; 8 positions agree with TRBD1. Germline loops: CDR1 MNHEY, CDR2 SMNVEV (reference sequence). The CDR3 is 14 amino acids. Trimming took 7 bases from V and 5 from J; bases not matched to a gene: 7. The CDR3 DNA reads as TGTGCCAGCAAAAATGGACAGGGCGATCAGCCCCAGCATTTT. It encodes CASKNGQGDQPQHF.

The chain links TRBV6-6 to TRBJ1-5; D is ambiguous. V lost 0 bases and J lost 8, with 5 bases in between. The V gene's germline CDR1 is MNHNY and CDR2 SVGAGI (reference sequence). This CDR3 is built from 12 residues. The CDR3 sequence: CASSYSTEPQHF. The CDR3 nucleotides read TGTGCCAGCAGTTACTCAACGGAGCCCCAGCATTTT.

The chain combines TRBV9 with TRBJ1-1, with D unclear. V lost 4 bases and J lost 3, with 7 bases in between. Germline V gives CDR1 SGDLS, CDR2 YYNGEE. This CDR3 has 12 residues. The CDR3 nucleotides read TGTGCCAGCAGCCCCCGAGACACTGAAGCTTTCTTT. Encoded protein: CASSPRDTEAFF.

The CDR3 region has the DNA TGCAGTGCCCGATACTCCCAGGGCAATCAGCCCCAGCATTTT. Protein: CSARYSQGNQPQHF. The chain employs TRBV20-1 and TRBJ1-5, with D uncertain. Germline V lookup: CDR1 DFQATT, CDR2 SNEGSKA (reference sequence). Trimming cost V 6 bases and J 2 bases, with 14 bases left between them. The CDR3 loop spans 14 amino acids.

V is TRBV20-1 and J is TRBJ1-2; possibly TRBD1 for D (5 bases). Germline-derived CDR1 and CDR2 are DFQATT and SNEGSKA (reference sequence). V was pared by 0 bases and J by 6 bases, with 8 bases between. The CDR3 loop spans 12 amino acids. The CDR3 is CSAREGDHGYTF. In DNA, the CDR3 is TGCAGTGCTAGAGAGGGGGATCATGGCTACACCTTC.

This clonotype came up once. V and J are TRBV10-2 and TRBJ1-5, with unresolved D. Deletions cut 2 bases from V and 7 bases from J, with 9 bases between. CDR3 length: 13 residues. CDR1 and CDR2 (germline): WSHSY, SAAADI. For the CDR3, the DNA is TGCGCCAGCAGTGAGGGCTGGGTACAGCCCCAGCATTTT. Translating gives CASSEGWVQPQHF.